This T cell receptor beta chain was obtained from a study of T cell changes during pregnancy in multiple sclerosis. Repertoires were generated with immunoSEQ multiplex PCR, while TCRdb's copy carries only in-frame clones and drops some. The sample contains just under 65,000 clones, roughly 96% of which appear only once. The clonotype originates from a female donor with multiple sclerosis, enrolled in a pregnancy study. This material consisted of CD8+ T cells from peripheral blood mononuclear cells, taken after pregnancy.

CDR3 amino acids: CASRQRQGLNTEAFF. The CDR3 DNA is TGTGCCAGCAGACAGAGACAGGGATTGAACACTGAAGCTTTCTTT. V usage is TRBV27 and J usage is TRBJ1-1, with 7 bases fitting TRBD1. The CDR3 extends over 15 amino acids. Germline trimming cut 6 bases from V and 0 bases from J; bases unmatched to any gene: 7. Germline V gene data show CDR1 as MNHEY and CDR2 as SMNVEV (reference sequence).